What follows is one T cell receptor beta chain and its context. Its ends do not fully match the called genes, so a read error is possible. The sample belongs to a study of CDR3 diversity in severe acne. The CDR3 totals 15 residues. Germline V gene data show CDR1 as MRHNA and CDR2 as SNTAGT. MiXCR, applied by TCRdb to the PCR reads, yields one record per CDR3 protein. Of under 95,000 distinct CDR3 sequences in the sample, about half were seen once. The TCR was taken from a male donor in good health, serving as a control. This sequence joins TRBV6-4 and TRBJ2-1; TRBD2 matches 10 bases. The material sequenced was blood. The CDR3 sequence is CASSNGTSDYDEQFF. In DNA, the CDR3 is TGTGCCAGTAGTAACGGGACTAGCGACTACGATGAGCAGTTCTTC.